This T cell receptor (beta chain) was captured in a study of OX40 agonist ivuxolimab in advanced cancers. Overall study results and limits: In CD8+ T cells, expanded clones were on average more numerous than in CD4+. The specificity for antigen of the expanded peripheral T cells was not determined. Circulating CD4+ and CD8+ T cells showed clonal expansion by week 6 at 0.1 to 3.0 mg/kg.

The data were produced by immunoSEQ multiplex PCR, yet TCRdb's version contains in-frame clones alone and is incomplete. The table includes fewer than 45,000 clones, about 89% detected once. Trimming left V 5 bases short and J 0 bases short, with 17 bases between. Looked up from germline, CDR1 is PRHDT and CDR2 is FYEKMQ (reference sequence). The CDR3 length is 17 residues. With regard to this clone: Antigen specificity is unknown.

This chain uses TRBV13 with TRBJ1-3; D call uncertain. This receptor was obtained from an adult with an advanced solid tumor such as melanoma, head and neck, liver or kidney cancer. Here the sequenced sample was CD4+ or CD8+ T cells sorted from blood, taken in a trial of the OX40 agonist ivuxolimab. The CDR3, as DNA: TGTGCCAGCAGCCAAGGGCGAGATCCTTCCTCTGGAAACACCATATATTTT. This gives the protein CASSQGRDPSSGNTIYF.